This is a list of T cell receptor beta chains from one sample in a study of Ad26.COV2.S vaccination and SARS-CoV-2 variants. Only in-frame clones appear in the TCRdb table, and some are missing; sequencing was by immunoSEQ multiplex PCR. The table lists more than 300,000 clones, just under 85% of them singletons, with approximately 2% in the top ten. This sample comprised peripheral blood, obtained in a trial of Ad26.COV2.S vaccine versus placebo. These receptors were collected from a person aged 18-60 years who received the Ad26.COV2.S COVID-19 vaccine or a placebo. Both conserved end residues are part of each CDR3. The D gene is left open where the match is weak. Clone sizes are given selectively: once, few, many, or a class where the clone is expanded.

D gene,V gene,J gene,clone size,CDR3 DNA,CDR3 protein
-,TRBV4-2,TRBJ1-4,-,TGTGCCAGCAGTCAACTCCAAGGCGGACCCGTTAATGAAAAACTGTTTTTT,CASSQLQGGPVNEKLFF
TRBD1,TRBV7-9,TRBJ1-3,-,TGTGCCAGCAGCCTGGACAGGGATGGAAACACCATATATTTT,CASSLDRDGNTIYF
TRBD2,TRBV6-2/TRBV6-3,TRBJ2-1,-,TGTGCCAGCAGTCGAGGACTAGCGGGGGAGCAGTTCTTC,CASSRGLAGEQFF
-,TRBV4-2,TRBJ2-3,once,TGTGCCAGCAGCCAAGAAGGAGCGGACGGTGGCACAGATACGCAGTATTTT,CASSQEGADGGTDTQYF
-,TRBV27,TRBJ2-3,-,TGTGCCAGCAGTTTGCGAGGGAGCCCCACAGATACGCAGTATTTT,CASSLRGSPTDTQYF
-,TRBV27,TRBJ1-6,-,TGTGCCAGCAGTTTATTGGATCAGGGAGGGTTACGGGGCCGGTATAATTCACCCCTCCACTTT,CASSLLDQGGLRGRYNSPLHF
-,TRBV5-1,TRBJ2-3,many,TGCGCCAGCAGCTTGGCCCCGCAGCCCACGAATACGCAGTATTTT,CASSLAPQPTNTQYF
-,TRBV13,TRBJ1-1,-,TGTGCCAGCAGCTTCAGAAGACAGAGCGCTGAAGCTTTCTTT,CASSFRRQSAEAFF
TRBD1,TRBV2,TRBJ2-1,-,TGTGCCAGTACTCCGGGACAGGCATACAATGAGCAGTTCTTC,CASTPGQAYNEQFF
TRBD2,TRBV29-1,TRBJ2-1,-,TGCAGCGTTGTCAGGGCGGGGGGAACCAACAATGAGCAGTTCTTC,CSVVRAGGTNNEQFF
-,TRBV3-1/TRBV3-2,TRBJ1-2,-,TGTGCCAGCAGCCAAGAGCCAAATAACTATGGCTACACCTTC,CASSQEPNNYGYTF
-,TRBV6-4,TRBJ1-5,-,TGTGCCAGCAGCCCCGGAGTTTCTGATCAGCCCCAGCATTTT,CASSPGVSDQPQHF
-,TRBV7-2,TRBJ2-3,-,TGTGCCAGCAGCTTAGCGGGCGTGGTCCCAGATACGCAGTATTTT,CASSLAGVVPDTQYF
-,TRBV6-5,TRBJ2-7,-,TGTGCCAGCAGTTACCGTCAGGGGTCGATTGAGCAGTACTTC,CASSYRQGSIEQYF
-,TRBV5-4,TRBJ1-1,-,TGTGCCAGCAGCCCCGGGCCCGACACTGAAGCTTTCTTT,CASSPGPDTEAFF
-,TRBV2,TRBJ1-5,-,TGTGCCACTGTAGGGGGAAAGGGCAATCAGCCCCAGCATTTT,CATVGGKGNQPQHF
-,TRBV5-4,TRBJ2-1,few,TGTGCCAGCAGCTTACCCTTGGGGGCCTACAATGAGCAGTTCTTC,CASSLPLGAYNEQFF
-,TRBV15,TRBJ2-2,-,TGTGCCACCAGCAGAGCCCTGGCGAACACCGGGGAGCTGTTTTTT,CATSRALANTGELFF
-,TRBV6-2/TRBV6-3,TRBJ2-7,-,TGTGCCAGCAGTTATAACGGCTACGAGCAGTACTTC,CASSYNGYEQYF
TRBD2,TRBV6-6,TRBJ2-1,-,TGTGCCAGCAGTTCTCAGGGCGGGGGAGTCTACAATGAGCAGTTCTTC,CASSSQGGGVYNEQFF
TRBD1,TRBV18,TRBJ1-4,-,TGTGCCAGCTCACGTAGACAGGGGGCGGATGAAAAACTGTTTTTT,CASSRRQGADEKLFF
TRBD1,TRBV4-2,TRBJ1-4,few,TGTGCCAGCAGCCAAGGAAGGGCGGCAGGGGGGGCAACTAATGAAAAACTGTTTTTT,CASSQGRAAGGATNEKLFF
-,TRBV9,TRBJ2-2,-,TGTGCCAGCAGCCGCGGAACGAACACCGGGGAGCTGTTTTTT,CASSRGTNTGELFF
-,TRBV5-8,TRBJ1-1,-,TGTGCCAGCAGTTCCGCGGGCCGCGCAAACACTGAAGCTTTCTTT,CASSSAGRANTEAFF
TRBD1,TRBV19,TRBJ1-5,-,TGTGCCAGTAGTAGCGGGACAGGGAGAGGCAATCAGCCCCAGCATTTT,CASSSGTGRGNQPQHF
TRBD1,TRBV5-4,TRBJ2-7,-,TGTGCCAGCAGCGCCCGGACAGGGTTAAGCGAGCAGTACTTC,CASSARTGLSEQYF
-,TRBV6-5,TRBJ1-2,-,TGTGCCAGCAGGACTTCCTGGGATACCTATGGCTACACCTTC,CASRTSWDTYGYTF
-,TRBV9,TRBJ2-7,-,TGTGCCAGCAGCGTAGCACAGGGAAGCGAGCAGTACTTC,CASSVAQGSEQYF
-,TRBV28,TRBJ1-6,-,TGTGCCAGCAGTTTAAGGTATTCACCCCTCCACTTT,CASSLRYSPLHF
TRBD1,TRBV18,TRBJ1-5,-,TGTGCCAGCTCACCCAATGACAGGGGGCTTGGTCAGCCCCAGCATTTT,CASSPNDRGLGQPQHF
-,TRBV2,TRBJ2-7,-,TGTGCCAGCAGTTATCAGAGGGGGAACACCTACGAGCAGTACTTC,CASSYQRGNTYEQYF
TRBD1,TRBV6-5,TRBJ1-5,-,TGTGCCAGCAGTTCTACCGGGACAGTTTTGCATTTT,CASSSTGTVLHF
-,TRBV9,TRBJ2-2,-,-,CASSPRFVRFGELFF
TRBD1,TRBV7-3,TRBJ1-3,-,TGTGCCAGCAGCTTAATTACCAGGGGGGTTTTCGGAAACACCATATATTTT,CASSLITRGVFGNTIYF
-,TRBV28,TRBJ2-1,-,TGTGCCAGCAGGCGAAAACAGGGAGGTTTCTACAATGAGCAGTTCTTC,CASRRKQGGFYNEQFF
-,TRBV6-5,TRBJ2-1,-,TGTGCCAGCAGCAGACGCGGCGGGGACTACAATGAGCAGTTCTTC,CASSRRGGDYNEQFF
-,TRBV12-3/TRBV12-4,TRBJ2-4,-,TGTGCCAGCAGTTTAGTAGGAAACATTCAGTACTTC,CASSLVGNIQYF
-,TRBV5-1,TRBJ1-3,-,TGCGCCAGCAGCTTGGAGGGGATCGGAAACACCATATATTTT,CASSLEGIGNTIYF
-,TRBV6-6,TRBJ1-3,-,TGTGCCAGCAGTCAAAGTCAGGGAGGTTTTGGAAACACCATATATTTT,CASSQSQGGFGNTIYF
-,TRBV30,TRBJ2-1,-,TGTGCCTGGAGTCTACTAGCCGGATCCTACAATGAGCAGTTCTTC,CAWSLLAGSYNEQFF
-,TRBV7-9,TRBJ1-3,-,TGTGCCAGCAGCTTAGGAGTTATAGGGGATTTAGACACCATATATTTT,CASSLGVIGDLDTIYF
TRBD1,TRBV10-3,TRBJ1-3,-,TGTGCCATCAGTCAACAGGGGACTTTATATTTT,CAISQQGTLYF
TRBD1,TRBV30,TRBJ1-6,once,TGTGCCTGGAGTGTACCCCCAGGGGGTTCACCCCTCCACTTT,CAWSVPPGGSPLHF
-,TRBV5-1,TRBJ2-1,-,TGCGCCAGCACCACGGACCGAACCTACAATGAGCAGTTCTTC,CASTTDRTYNEQFF
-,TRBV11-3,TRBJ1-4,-,TGTGCCAGCAGCTTAGTGATGGGAAAACTGTTTTTT,CASSLVMGKLFF
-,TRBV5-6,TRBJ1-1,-,TGTGCCAGCAGCTTGATATCCCTGAGTGGCTTAAGTGCTGAAGCTTTCTTT,CASSLISLSGLSAEAFF
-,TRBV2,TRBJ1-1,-,TGTGCCAGCAGTGAGAGGGACCTGTACGCGGGGCACACTGAAGCTTTCTTT,CASSERDLYAGHTEAFF
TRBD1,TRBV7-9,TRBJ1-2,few,TGTGCCAGCAGCTTGGGACAGGTCGATGGCTACACCTTC,CASSLGQVDGYTF
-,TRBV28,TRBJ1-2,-,TGTGCCAGCAGTTTCCCCGGCCTAGATGGCTACACCTTC,CASSFPGLDGYTF
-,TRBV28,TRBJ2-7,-,TGTGCCAGCAGCCCATGGGACCGCTACCTGGGGGCCTCCTACGAGCAGTACTTC,CASSPWDRYLGASYEQYF
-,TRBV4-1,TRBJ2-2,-,TGCGCCAGCAGCCAAGAGGGGGGCGGGGCGAACACCGGGGAGCTGTTTTTT,CASSQEGGGANTGELFF